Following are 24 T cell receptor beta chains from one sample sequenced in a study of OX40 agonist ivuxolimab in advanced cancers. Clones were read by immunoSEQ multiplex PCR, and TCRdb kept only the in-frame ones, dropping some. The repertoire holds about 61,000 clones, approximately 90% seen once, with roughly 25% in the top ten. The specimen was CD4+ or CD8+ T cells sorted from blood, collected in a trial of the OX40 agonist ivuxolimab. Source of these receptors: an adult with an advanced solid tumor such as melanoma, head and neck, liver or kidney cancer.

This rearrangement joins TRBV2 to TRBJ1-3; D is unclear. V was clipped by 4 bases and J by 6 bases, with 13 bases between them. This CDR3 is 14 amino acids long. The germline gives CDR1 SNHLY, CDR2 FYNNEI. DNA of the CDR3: TGTGCCAGCAGTGCCAGCCAGAATGTAAACACCATATATTTT. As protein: CASSASQNVNTIYF.

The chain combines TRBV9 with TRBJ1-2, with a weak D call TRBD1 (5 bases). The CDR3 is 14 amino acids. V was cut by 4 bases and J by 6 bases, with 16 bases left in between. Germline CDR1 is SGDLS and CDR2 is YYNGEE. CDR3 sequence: CASSQYSQGDGYTF. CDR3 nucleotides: TGTGCCAGCAGCCAATATTCCCAGGGCGATGGCTACACCTTC.

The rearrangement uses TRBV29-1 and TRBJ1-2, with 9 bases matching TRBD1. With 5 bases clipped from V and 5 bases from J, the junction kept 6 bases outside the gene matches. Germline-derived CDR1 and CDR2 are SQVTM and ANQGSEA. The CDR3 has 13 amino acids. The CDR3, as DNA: TGCAGCGTTTATACAGGGGGCGGGTATGGCTACACCTTC. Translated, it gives CSVYTGGGYGYTF.

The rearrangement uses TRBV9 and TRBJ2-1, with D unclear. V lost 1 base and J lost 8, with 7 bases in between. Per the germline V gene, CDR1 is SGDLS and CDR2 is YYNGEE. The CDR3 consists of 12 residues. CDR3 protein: CASSVPGDEQFF. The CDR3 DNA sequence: TGTGCCAGCAGCGTACCGGGCGATGAGCAGTTCTTC.

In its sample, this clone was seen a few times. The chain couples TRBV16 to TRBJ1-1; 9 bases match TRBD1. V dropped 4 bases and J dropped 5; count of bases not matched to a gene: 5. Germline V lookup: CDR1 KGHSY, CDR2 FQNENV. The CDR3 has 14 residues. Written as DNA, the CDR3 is TGTGCCAGCAGCCTGGGGACAGGGTGGACTGAAGCTTTCTTT. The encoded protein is CASSLGTGWTEAFF.

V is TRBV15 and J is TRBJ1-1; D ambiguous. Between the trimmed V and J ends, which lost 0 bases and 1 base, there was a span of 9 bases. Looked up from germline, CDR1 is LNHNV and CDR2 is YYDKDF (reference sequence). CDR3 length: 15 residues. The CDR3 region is CATSRDWAENTEAFF. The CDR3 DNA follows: TGTGCCACCAGCAGAGATTGGGCGGAGAACACTGAAGCTTTCTTT.

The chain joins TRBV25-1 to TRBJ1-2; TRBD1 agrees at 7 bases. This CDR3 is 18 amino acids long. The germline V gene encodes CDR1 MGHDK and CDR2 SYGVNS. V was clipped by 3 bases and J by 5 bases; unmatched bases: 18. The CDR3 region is CASSDHDREMGWGYGYTF. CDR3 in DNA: TGTGCCAGCAGTGACCATGACAGGGAAATGGGCTGGGGTTATGGCTACACCTTC.

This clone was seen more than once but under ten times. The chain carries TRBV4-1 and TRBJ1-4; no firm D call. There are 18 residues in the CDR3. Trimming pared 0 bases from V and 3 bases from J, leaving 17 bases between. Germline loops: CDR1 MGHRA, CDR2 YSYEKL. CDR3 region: CASSQDQAYRLANEKLFF. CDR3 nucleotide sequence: TGCGCCAGCAGCCAAGATCAGGCATACCGTTTAGCTAATGAAAAACTGTTTTTT.

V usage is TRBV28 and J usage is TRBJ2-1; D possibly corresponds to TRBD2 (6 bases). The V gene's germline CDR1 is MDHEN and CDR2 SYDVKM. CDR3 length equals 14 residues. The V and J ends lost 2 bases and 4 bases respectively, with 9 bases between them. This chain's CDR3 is CASSLAGRYNEQFF. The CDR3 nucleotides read TGTGCCAGCAGTTTAGCGGGGAGATACAATGAGCAGTTCTTC.

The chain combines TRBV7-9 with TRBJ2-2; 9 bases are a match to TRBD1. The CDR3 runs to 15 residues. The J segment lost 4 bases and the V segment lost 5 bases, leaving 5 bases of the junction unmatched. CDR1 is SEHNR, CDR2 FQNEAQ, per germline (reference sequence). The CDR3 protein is CASSLRQGVTGELFF. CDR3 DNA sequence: TGTGCCAGCAGCCTAAGACAGGGGGTCACCGGGGAGCTGTTTTTT.

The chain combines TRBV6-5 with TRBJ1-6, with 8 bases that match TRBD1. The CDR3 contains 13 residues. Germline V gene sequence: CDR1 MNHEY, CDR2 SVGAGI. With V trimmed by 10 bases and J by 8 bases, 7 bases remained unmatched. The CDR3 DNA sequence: TGTGCCACCGACAGGGGTGGGCATTCACCCCTCCACTTT. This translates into CATDRGGHSPLHF.

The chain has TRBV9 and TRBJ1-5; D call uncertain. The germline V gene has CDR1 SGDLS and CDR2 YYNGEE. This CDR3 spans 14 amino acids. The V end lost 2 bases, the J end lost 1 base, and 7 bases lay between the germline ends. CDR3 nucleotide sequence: TGTGCCAGCAGCGTGGCGGCGAGCAATCAGCCCCAGCATTTT. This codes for CASSVAASNQPQHF.

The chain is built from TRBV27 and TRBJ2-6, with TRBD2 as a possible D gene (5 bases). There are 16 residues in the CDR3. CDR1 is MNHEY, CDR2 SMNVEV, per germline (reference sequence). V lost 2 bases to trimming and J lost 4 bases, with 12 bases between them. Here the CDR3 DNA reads TGTGCCAGCAGTTTAGATCCCGGGGAAGGGGCCAACGTCCTGACTTTC. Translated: CASSLDPGEGANVLTF.

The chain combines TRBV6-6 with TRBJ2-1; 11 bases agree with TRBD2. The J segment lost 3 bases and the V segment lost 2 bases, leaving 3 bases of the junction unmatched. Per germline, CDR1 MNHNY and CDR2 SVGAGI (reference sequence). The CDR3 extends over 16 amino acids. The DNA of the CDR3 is TGTGCCAGCAGTTACAAACTAGCGGGAGTCTACAATGAGCAGTTCTTC. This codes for CASSYKLAGVYNEQFF.

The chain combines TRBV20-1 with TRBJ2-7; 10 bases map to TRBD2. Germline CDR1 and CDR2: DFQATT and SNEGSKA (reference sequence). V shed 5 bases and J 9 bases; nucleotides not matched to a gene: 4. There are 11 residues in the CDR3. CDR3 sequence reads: CSALAGGWQYF. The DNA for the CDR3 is TGCAGTGCTTTAGCGGGGGGCTGGCAGTACTTC.

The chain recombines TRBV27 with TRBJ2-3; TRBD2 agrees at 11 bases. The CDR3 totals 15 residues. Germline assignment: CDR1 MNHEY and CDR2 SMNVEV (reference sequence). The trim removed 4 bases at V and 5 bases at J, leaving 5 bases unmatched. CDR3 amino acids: CASSSTSGSLDTQYF. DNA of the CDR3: TGTGCCAGCAGTTCCACTAGCGGGAGTCTAGATACGCAGTATTTT.

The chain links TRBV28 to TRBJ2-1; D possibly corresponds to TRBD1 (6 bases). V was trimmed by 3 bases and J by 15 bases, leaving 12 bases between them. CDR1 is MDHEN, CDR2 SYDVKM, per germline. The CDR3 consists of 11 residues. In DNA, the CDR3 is TGTGCCAGCAGTTTTGGACAGTTTTGGTTCTTC. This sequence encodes CASSFGQFWFF.

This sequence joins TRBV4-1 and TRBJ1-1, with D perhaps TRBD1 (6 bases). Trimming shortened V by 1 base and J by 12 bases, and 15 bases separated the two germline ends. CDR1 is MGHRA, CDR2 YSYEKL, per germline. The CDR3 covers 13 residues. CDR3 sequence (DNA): TGCGCCAGCAGCCAAGTTAGGGGGGTTGCGACTTTCTTT. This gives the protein CASSQVRGVATFF.

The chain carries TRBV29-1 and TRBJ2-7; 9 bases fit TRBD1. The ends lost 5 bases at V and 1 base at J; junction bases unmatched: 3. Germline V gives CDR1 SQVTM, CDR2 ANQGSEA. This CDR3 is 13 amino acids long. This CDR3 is CSVRTGESYEQYF. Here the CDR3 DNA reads TGCAGCGTTCGGACAGGGGAATCCTACGAGCAGTACTTC.

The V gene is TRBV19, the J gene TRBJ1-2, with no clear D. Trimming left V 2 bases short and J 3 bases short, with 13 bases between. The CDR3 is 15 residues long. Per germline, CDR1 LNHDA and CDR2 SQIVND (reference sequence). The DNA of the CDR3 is TGTGCCAGTAGTATACGAACAGAGATATACTATGGCTACACCTTC. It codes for CASSIRTEIYYGYTF.

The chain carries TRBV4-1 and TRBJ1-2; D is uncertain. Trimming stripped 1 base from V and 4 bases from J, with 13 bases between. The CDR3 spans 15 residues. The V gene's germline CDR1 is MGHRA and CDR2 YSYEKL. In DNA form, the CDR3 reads TGCGCCAGCAGCCAAGCTCGTCCGACAACCTATGGCTACACCTTC. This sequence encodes CASSQARPTTYGYTF.

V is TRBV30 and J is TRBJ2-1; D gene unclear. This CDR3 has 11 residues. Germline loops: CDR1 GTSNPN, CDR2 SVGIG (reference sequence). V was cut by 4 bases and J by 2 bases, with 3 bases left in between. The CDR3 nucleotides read TGTGCCTGGACCCCCTACAATGAGCAGTTCTTC. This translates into CAWTPYNEQFF.

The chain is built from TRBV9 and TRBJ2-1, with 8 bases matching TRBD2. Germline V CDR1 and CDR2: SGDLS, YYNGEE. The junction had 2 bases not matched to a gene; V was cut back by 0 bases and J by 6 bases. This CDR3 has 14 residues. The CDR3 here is CASSVGGRTNEQFF. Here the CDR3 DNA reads TGTGCCAGCAGCGTAGGCGGGAGGACCAATGAGCAGTTCTTC.

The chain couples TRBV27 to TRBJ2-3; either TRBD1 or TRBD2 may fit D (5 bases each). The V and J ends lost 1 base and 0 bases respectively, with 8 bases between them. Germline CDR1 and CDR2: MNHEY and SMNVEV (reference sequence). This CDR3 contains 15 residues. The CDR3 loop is CASSLWGRSTDTQYF. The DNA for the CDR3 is TGTGCCAGCAGTTTATGGGGACGGAGCACAGATACGCAGTATTTT.